A selection of T cell receptor beta chains follows, all from one sample in a study of blood T cells in healthy people across ages. TCRdb itself ran the 5' RACE reads through MiXCR, one entry per CDR3 protein. The repertoire holds about 900,000 distinct CDR3 sequences, with approximately 65% as singletons. The specimen was blood. The receptors originated from a young man in good health. CDR3s include the opening cysteine and the closing phenylalanine or tryptophan. The D gene is left open where the match is weak. Expanded clones are given a class, and other clones once, few, many or no size at all.

V	D	J	length	size	DNA	CDR3
TRBV7-2	-	TRBJ2-1	15	-	TGTGCCAGCAGCCCCGTCCAGCGCTCCTACAATGAGCAGTTCTTC	CASSPVQRSYNEQFF
TRBV7-3	TRBD1	TRBJ2-7	13	few	TGTGCCAGCAGCTTGGGACAGGAATACGAGCAGTACTTC	CASSLGQEYEQYF
TRBV6-5	-	TRBJ2-4	15	-	TGTGCCAGCAGTTCTACAGGGCGAGCCAAAAACATTCAGTACTTC	CASSSTGRAKNIQYF
TRBV12-3/TRBV12-4	-	TRBJ2-6	16	-	TGTGCTTCCCAGGGCAGGATTAGCTCTGGGGCCAACGTCCTGACTTTC	CASQGRISSGANVLTF
TRBV20-1	TRBD2	TRBJ2-7	14	-	TGCAGTGCTATACCCCCGCGGGGGATCTACGAGCAGTACTTC	CSAIPPRGIYEQYF
TRBV20-1	-	TRBJ2-3	18	-	TGCAGTGCTAGAGATCGAAAAGACTGGGCGATTAGCACAGATACGCAGTATTTT	CSARDRKDWAISTDTQYF
TRBV28	-	TRBJ2-1	13	-	TGTGCCAGCAGTTTAGGAGGTCGGAATGAGCAGTTCTTC	CASSLGGRNEQFF
TRBV6-5	-	TRBJ2-5	13	-	TGTGCCAGCAGTTACTCAGGACAAGAGACCCAGTACTTC	CASSYSGQETQYF
TRBV14	-	TRBJ2-1	15	-	TGTGCCAGCAGCCAAGATTGGGGGAGCCACAATGAGCAGTTCTTC	CASSQDWGSHNEQFF
TRBV7-8	TRBD1	TRBJ2-1	15	-	TGTGCCAGCAGCTTTGGCAGGGGGCTGTTCAATGAGCAGTTCTTC	CASSFGRGLFNEQFF
TRBV30	TRBD1	TRBJ2-3	16	-	TGTGCCTGGAGAGGGGCCGGACAGGGGAGGGCAGATACGCAGTATTTT	CAWRGAGQGRADTQYF
TRBV10-3	-	TRBJ2-3	16	few	TGTGCCATCAGTGCTCCATCCAGGCAGCCCACAGATACGCAGTATTTT	CAISAPSRQPTDTQYF
TRBV14	-	TRBJ2-7	16	-	TGTGCCAGCAGCGTAACCCTCCCGGGACACAACTACGAGCAGTACTTC	CASSVTLPGHNYEQYF
TRBV6-2/TRBV6-3	TRBD1	TRBJ2-6	16	-	TGTGCCAGCAGAAGGGACAGCTTCTCTGGGGCCAACGTCCTGACTTTC	CASRRDSFSGANVLTF
TRBV5-4	TRBD2	TRBJ2-3	15	few	TGTGCCAGCAGCTTAACTAGCGGGGACACAGATACGCAGTATTTT	CASSLTSGDTDTQYF
TRBV4-3	-	TRBJ2-1	15	-	TGCGCCAGCAGCCACAGTGGATCCGGCCGGAATGAGCAGTTCTTC	CASSHSGSGRNEQFF
TRBV20-1	-	TRBJ2-1	14	few	TGCAGTGCCCTCACATCTGACCCTCACAATGAGCAGTTCTTC	CSALTSDPHNEQFF
TRBV29-1	-	TRBJ2-7	12	few	TGCAGCGTTGGTGGACAGACCTACGAGCAGTACTTC	CSVGGQTYEQYF
TRBV6-1	-	TRBJ2-7	12	once	TGTGCCGGCGGGACAGATACGTACGAGCAGTACTTC	CAGGTDTYEQYF
TRBV20-1	TRBD2	TRBJ2-3	16	-	TGCAGTGCTAGTACCGGGACTAGCGGGGGGTTAGATACGCAGTATTTT	CSASTGTSGGLDTQYF
TRBV7-2	-	TRBJ2-3	15	-	TGTGCCAGCAGCTCAACTAGCTTGAGCACAGATACGCAGTATTTT	CASSSTSLSTDTQYF
TRBV27	-	TRBJ2-3	14	once	TGTGCCAGCAGTTTTTACTCCGGGACAGATACGCAGTATTTT	CASSFYSGTDTQYF
TRBV4-3	TRBD2	TRBJ2-7	16	once	TGCGCCAGCAGCCGGACTAGCGGGGGGGTCTCCTACGAGCAGTACTTC	CASSRTSGGVSYEQYF
TRBV7-2	TRBD1	TRBJ1-2	15	once	TGTGCCAGCAGCTCAAACAGGGGGATCAACTATGGCCACACCTTC	CASSSNRGINYGHTF
TRBV7-2	TRBD2	TRBJ2-5	16	-	TGTGCCAGCACTCCCGGGGCGGGGGGGTCCCAAGAGACCCAGTACTTC	CASTPGAGGSQETQYF
TRBV4-3	-	TRBJ2-4	14	-	TGCGCCAGCAGCCAAGATGGTTCCCCAACCATTCAGTACTTC	CASSQDGSPTIQYF
TRBV4-2	TRBD2	TRBJ2-5	17	-	TGTGCCAGCAGCCATCCACCCGGGCTAGCGGGGGAAGAGACCCAGTACTTC	CASSHPPGLAGEETQYF
TRBV29-1	-	TRBJ2-4	13	-	TGCAGCGTTGGAGAGTGGGCCAAAAACATTCAGTACTTC	CSVGEWAKNIQYF
TRBV7-2	-	TRBJ1-4	13	once	TGTGCCAGCAGCTGGGGTCCTAATGGGAAACTGTTTTTT	CASSWGPNGKLFF
TRBV20-1	TRBD1	TRBJ2-1	14	once	TGCAGTGCTAGTCTCGGGACAGTGCCGCGTGAGCAGTTCTTC	CSASLGTVPREQFF
TRBV6-2/TRBV6-3	TRBD1	TRBJ2-1	14	-	TGTGCCAGCAGCCGGGACAGGGAGGTCAATGAGCAGTTCTTC	CASSRDREVNEQFF
TRBV20-1	TRBD2	TRBJ2-5	15	-	TGCAGTGCTAGAGCGGGGGGGCCTAACCAAGAGACCCAGTACTTC	CSARAGGPNQETQYF
TRBV7-8	-	TRBJ2-3	15	-	TGTGCCAGCAGCTTAGCCGTATTGTGGACAGATACGCAGTATTTT	CASSLAVLWTDTQYF